This T cell receptor (beta chain) was identified during a study of T-cell reconstitution after alpha-beta-depleted transplantation in children. Study-level points and caveats: About two months after transplant, alpha-beta T cells reportedly came from several hundred expanded graft clones. After one year, T-cell counts and TCRbeta diversity mostly came from new T cells. After transplant, high TCRbeta diversity at day 60 in some patients arose from surviving recipient T cells and thymic progenitors.

The authors prepared the TCRbeta library with unique molecular identifiers. Via MiXCR, TCRdb re-called the PCR reads, giving one row per CDR3 protein. Counted here are around 100,000 distinct CDR3 sequences, 10% occurring once; the ten biggest clones make up nearly 35%. The CDR3 is 17 residues long. Trimming pared 5 bases from V and 6 bases from J, leaving 26 bases between. The V gene's germline CDR1 is SGHRS and CDR2 YFSETQ. Regarding this clonotype: The antigen is unknown.

Sequencing was performed on PBMCs, taken before TCRalphabeta/CD19-depleted stem cell transplant. The sequence derives from a boy aged 2 to 10 with acute lymphoblastic leukemia, due to receive a stem cell transplant. The rearrangement uses TRBV5-1 and TRBJ1-2, with a possible D match to TRBD1 (6 bases). As DNA, the CDR3 is TGCGCCAGCAGTTACCTATCCAGGGGCTTGAATAAGGATGGCTACACCTTC. It encodes CASSYLSRGLNKDGYTF.